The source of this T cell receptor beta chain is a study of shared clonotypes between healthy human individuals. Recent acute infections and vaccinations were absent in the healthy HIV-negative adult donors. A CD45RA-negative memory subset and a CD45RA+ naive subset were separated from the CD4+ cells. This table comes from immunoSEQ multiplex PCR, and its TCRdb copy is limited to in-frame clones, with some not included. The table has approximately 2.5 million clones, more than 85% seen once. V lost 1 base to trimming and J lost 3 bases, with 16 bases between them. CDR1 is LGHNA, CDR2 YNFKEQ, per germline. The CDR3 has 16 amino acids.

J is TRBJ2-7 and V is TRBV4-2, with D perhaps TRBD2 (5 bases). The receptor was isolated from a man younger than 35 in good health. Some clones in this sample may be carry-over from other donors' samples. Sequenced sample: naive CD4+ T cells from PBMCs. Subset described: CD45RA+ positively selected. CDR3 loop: CASSQAEGSGYYEQYF. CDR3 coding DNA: TGTGCCAGCAGCCAAGCCGAAGGGAGTGGATACTACGAGCAGTACTTC.